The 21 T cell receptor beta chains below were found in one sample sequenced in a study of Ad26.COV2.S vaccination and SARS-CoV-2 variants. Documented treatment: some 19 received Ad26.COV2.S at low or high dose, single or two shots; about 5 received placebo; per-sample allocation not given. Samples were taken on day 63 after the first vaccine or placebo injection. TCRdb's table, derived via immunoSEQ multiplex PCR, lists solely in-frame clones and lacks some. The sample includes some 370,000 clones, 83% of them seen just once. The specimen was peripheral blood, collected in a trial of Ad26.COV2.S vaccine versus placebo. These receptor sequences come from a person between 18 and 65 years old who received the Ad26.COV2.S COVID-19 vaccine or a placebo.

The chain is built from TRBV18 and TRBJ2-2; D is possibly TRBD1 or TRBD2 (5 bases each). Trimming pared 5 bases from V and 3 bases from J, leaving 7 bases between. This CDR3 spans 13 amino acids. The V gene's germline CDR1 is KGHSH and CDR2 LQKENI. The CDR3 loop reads CASSSGHTGELFF. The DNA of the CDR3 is TGTGCCAGCTCATCGGGGCACACCGGGGAGCTGTTTTTT.

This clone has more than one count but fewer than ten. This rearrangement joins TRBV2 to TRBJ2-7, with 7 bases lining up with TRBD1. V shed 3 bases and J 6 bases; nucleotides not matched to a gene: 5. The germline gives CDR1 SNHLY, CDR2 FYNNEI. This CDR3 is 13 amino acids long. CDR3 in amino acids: CASSEWTGSEQYF. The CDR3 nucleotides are TGTGCCAGCAGTGAGTGGACAGGCTCCGAGCAGTACTTC.

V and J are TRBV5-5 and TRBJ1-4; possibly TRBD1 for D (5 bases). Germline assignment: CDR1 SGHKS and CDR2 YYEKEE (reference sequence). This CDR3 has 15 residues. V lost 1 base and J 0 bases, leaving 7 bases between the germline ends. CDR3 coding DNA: TGTGCCAGCAGCTTGTGGGGCACAACTAATGAAAAACTGTTTTTT. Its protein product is CASSLWGTTNEKLFF.

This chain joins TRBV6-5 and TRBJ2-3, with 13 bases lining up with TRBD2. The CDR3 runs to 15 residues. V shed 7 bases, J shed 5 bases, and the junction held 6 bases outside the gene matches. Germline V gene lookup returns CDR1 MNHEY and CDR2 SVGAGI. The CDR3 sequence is CASKPGLAGLDTQYF. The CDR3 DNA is TGTGCCAGCAAACCGGGACTAGCGGGATTAGATACGCAGTATTTT.

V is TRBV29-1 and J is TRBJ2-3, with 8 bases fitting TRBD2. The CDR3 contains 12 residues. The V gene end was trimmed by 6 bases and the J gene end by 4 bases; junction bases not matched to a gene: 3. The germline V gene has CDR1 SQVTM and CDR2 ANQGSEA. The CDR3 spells CSVGAGADTQYF. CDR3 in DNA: TGCAGCGTAGGAGCGGGGGCAGATACGCAGTATTTT.

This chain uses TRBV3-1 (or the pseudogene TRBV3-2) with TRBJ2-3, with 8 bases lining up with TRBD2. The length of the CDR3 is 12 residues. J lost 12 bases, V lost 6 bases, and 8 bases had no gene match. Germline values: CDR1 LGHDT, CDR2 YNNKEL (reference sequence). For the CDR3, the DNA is TGTGCCAGCAGTGCCGCGGGGGGCCCTCAGTATTTT. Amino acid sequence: CASSAAGGPQYF.

The CDR3 DNA follows: TGTGCCAGCTCGGAGAATGAGCAGTTCTTC. This encodes CASSENEQFF. J is TRBJ2-1 and V is TRBV7-9; D remains unclear. Per the germline V gene, CDR1 is SEHNR and CDR2 is FQNEAQ (reference sequence). Trimming left V 8 bases short and J 7 bases short, with 6 bases between. This CDR3 is 10 amino acids long.

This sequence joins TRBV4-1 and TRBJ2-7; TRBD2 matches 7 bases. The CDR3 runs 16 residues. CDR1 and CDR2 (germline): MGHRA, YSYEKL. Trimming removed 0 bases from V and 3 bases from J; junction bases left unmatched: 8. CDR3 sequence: CASSQDPGSGRYEQYF. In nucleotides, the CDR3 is TGCGCCAGCAGCCAAGATCCTGGTAGCGGGCGCTACGAGCAGTACTTC.

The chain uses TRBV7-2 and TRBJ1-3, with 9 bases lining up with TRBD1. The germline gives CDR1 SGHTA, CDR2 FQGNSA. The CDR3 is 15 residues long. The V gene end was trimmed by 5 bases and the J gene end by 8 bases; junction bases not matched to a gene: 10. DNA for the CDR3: TGTGCCAGCAGCCGCCCCGGGACAGGGATACACACCATATATTTT. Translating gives CASSRPGTGIHTIYF. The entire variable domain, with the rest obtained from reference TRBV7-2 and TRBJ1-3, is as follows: GAGVSQSPSNKVTEKGKDVELRCDPISGHTALYWYRQSLGQGLEFLIYFQGNSAPDKSGLPSDRFSAERTGGSVSTLTIQRTQQEDSAVYLCASSRPGTGIHTIYFGEGSWLTVV.

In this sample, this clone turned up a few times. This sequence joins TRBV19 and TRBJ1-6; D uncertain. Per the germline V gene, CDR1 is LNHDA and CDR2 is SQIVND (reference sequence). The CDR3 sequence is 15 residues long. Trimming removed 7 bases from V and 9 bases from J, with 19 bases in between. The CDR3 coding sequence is TGTGCCAGTAAACTGGGGAAGTTAGACCCTTCACCCCTCCACTTT. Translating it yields CASKLGKLDPSPLHF.

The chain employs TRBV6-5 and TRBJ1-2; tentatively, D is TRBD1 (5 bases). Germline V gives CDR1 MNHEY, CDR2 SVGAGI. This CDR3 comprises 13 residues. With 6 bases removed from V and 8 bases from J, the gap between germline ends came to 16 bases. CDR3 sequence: CASSKPGTVGYTF. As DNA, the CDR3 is TGTGCCAGCAGCAAGCCCGGGACCGTAGGCTACACCTTC.

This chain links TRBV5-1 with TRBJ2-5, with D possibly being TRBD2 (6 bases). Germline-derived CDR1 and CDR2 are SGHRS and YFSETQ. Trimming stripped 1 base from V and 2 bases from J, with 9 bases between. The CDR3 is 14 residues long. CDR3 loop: CASSLYGTQETQYF. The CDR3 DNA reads TGCGCCAGCAGCTTGTATGGGACTCAAGAGACCCAGTACTTC.

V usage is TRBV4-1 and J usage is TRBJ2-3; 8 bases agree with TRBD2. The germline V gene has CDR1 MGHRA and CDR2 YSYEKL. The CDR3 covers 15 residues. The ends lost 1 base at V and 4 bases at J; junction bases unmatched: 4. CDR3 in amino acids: CASSQVGLGADTQYF. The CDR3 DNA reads TGCGCCAGCAGCCAAGTGGGACTAGGGGCAGATACGCAGTATTTT.

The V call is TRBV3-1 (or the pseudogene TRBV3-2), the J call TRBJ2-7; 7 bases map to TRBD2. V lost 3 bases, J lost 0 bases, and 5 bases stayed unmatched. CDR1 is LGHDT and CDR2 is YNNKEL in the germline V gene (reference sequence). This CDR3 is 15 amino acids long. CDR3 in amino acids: CASSHTGTTSYEQYF. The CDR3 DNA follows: TGTGCCAGCAGCCATACCGGGACTACCTCCTACGAGCAGTACTTC.

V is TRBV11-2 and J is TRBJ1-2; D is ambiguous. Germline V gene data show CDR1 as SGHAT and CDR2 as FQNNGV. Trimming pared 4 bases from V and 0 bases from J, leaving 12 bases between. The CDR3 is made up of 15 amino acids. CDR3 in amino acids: CASSSRAAPNYGYTF. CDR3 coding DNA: TGTGCCAGCAGCTCGCGGGCAGCCCCTAACTATGGCTACACCTTC. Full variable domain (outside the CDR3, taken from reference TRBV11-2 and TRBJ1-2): EAGVAQSPRYKIIEKRQSVAFWCNPISGHATLYWYQQILGQGPKLLIQFQNNGVVDDSQLPKDRFSAERLKGVDSTLKIQPAKLEDSAVYLCASSSRAAPNYGYTFGSGTRLTVV.

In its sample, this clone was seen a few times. CDR3 in amino acids: CASSLPNQPQHF. The CDR3 nucleotides read TGTGCCAGCAGCTTACCGAATCAGCCCCAGCATTTT. This chain joins TRBV7-3 and TRBJ1-5, with no clear D. The CDR3 has 12 residues. Germline V gene sequence: CDR1 SGHTA, CDR2 FQGTGA. Trimming removed 2 bases from V and 4 bases from J, with 3 bases in between.

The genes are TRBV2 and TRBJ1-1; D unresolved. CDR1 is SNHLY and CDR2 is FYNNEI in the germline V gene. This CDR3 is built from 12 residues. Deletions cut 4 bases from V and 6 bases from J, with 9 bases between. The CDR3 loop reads CASSVRRAEAFF. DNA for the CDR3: TGTGCCAGCAGTGTACGGCGGGCTGAAGCTTTCTTT. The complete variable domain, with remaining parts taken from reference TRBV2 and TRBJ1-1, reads EPEVTQTPSHQVTQMGQEVILRCVPISNHLYFYWYRQILGQKVEFLVSFYNNEISEKSEIFDDQFSVERPDGSNFTLKIRSTKLEDSAMYFCASSVRRAEAFFGQGTRLTVV.

CDR3 in DNA: TGCGCCAGCAGCTCTGGGACTAGCGGAGGAGAGACCCAGTACTTC. The encoded protein is CASSSGTSGGETQYF. The chain combines TRBV5-1 with TRBJ2-5; 11 bases agree with TRBD2. The length of the CDR3 is 15 residues. CDR1 is SGHRS and CDR2 is YFSETQ in the germline V gene. Unmatched junction bases numbered 5, after V lost 3 bases and J lost 4 bases.

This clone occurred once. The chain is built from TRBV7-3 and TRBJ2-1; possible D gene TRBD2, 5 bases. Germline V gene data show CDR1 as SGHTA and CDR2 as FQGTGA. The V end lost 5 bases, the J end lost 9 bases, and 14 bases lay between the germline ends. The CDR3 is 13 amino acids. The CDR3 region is CASSARLASEQFF. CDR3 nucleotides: TGTGCCAGCAGCGCCCGCCTAGCCAGTGAGCAGTTCTTC.

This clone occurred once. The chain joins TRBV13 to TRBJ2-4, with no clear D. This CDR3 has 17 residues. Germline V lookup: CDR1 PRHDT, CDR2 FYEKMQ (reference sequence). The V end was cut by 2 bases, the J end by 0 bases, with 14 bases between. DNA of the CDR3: TGTGCCAGCAGCTTATATGACAAGACCCCAGCCAAAAACATTCAGTACTTC. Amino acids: CASSLYDKTPAKNIQYF.

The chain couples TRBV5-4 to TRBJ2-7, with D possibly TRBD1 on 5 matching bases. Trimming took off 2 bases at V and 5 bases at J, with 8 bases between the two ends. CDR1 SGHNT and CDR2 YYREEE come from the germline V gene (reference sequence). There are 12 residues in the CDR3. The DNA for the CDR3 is TGTGCCAGCAGCTTTGGCAGGGACGAGCAGTACTTC. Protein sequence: CASSFGRDEQYF.